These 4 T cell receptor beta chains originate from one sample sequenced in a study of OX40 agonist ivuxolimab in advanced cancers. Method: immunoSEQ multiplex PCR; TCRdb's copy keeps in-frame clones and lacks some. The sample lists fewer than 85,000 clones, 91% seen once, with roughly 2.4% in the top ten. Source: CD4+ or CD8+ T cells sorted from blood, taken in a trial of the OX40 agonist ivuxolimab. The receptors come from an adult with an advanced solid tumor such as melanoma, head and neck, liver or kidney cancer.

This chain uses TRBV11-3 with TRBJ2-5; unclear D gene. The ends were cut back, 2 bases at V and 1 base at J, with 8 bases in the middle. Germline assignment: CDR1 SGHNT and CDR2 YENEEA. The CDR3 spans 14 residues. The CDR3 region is CASSLLAVQETQYF. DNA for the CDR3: TGTGCCAGCAGCTTACTGGCAGTCCAAGAGACCCAGTACTTC.

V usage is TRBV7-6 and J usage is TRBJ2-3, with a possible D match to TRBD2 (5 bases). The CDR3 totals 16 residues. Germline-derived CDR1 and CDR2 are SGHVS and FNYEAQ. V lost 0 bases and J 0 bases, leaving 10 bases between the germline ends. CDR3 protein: CASSLAPSISTDTQYF. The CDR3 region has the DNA TGTGCCAGCAGCTTAGCGCCTAGCATTAGCACAGATACGCAGTATTTT. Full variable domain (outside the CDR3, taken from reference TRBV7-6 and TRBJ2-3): GAGVSQSPRYKVTKRGQDVALRCDPISGHVSLYWYRQALGQGPEFLTYFNYEAQQDKSGLPNDRFSAERPEGSISTLTIQRTEQRDSAMYRCASSLAPSISTDTQYFGPGTRLTVL.

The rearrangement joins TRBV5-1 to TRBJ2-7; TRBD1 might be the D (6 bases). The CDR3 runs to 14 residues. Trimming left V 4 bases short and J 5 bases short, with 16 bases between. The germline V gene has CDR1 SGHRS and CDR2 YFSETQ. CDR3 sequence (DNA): TGCGCCAGCAGCAACAACAGGGTTCAAAACGAGCAGTACTTC. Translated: CASSNNRVQNEQYF. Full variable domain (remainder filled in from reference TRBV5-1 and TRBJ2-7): KAGVTQTPRYLIKTRGQQVTLSCSPISGHRSVSWYQQTPGQGLQFLFEYFSETQRNKGNFPGRFSGRQFSNSRSEMNVSTLELGDSALYLCASSNNRVQNEQYFGPGTRLTVT.

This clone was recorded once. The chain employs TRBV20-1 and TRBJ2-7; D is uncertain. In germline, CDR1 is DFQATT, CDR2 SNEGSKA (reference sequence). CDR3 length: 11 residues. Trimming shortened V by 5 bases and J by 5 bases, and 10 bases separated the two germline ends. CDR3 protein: CSARDDHEQYF. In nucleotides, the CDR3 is TGCAGTGCTCGCGACGACCACGAGCAGTACTTC.